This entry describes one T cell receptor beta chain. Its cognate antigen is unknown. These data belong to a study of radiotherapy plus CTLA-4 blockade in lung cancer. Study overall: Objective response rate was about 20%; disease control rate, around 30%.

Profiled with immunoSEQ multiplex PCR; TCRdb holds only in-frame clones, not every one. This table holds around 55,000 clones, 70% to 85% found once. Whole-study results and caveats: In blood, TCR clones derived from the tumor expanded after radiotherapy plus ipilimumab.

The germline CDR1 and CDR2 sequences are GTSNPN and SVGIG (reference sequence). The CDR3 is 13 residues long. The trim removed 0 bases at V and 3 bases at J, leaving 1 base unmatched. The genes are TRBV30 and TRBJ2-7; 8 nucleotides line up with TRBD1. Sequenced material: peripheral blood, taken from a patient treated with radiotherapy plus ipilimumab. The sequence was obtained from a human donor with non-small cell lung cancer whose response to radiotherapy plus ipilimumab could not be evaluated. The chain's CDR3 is CAWSVGQGYEQYF. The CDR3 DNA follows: TGTGCCTGGAGTGTTGGACAGGGCTACGAGCAGTACTTC.